These 29 T cell receptor beta chains were sequenced from one sample in a study of T cell responses to AZD1222 COVID-19 vaccine. Generated by immunoSEQ multiplex PCR, the TCRdb table keeps only in-frame clones and is missing some. The repertoire holds around 140,000 clones, with around 90% as singletons. The sequences come from peripheral blood, collected 28 days after the second AZD1222 dose. Receptors originate from an adult who received the AZD1222 COVID-19 vaccine.

V and J are TRBV5-8 and TRBJ1-4; D may be TRBD1 (6 bases). Trimming shortened V by 4 bases and J by 4 bases, and 11 bases separated the two germline ends. The germline V gene encodes CDR1 SGHTS and CDR2 YDEGEE. The CDR3 spans 14 residues. CDR3: CASSVTGRNEKLFF. The CDR3 nucleotides read TGTGCCAGCAGCGTGACAGGTCGTAATGAAAAACTGTTTTTT.

This clone came up a few times. The V call is TRBV5-1, the J call TRBJ1-1; a possible D gene is TRBD1 (5 bases). CDR3 length equals 13 residues. Germline assignment: CDR1 SGHRS and CDR2 YFSETQ. V dropped 4 bases and J dropped 1 base, with 8 bases sitting between them. The CDR3 DNA reads as TGCGCCAGCAGCCATGGACAGAACACTGAAGCTTTCTTT. Translating gives CASSHGQNTEAFF.

V gene TRBV2 combines with J gene TRBJ1-1; D is perhaps TRBD1 (6 bases). Germline CDR1 reads SNHLY; CDR2 reads FYNNEI. V dropped 7 bases and J dropped 5 bases, with 17 bases sitting between them. This CDR3 comprises 14 residues. For the CDR3, the DNA is TGTGCCAGCATAGAACAGGGACCCGGGACTGAAGCTTTCTTT. As protein: CASIEQGPGTEAFF.

The rearrangement joins TRBV21-1 to TRBJ2-2; TRBD2 is the table's D call, not checked against the DNA. TRBV21-1 is assigned pseudogene status. The CDR3 spans 19 residues. The CDR3 DNA reads TGTGCCAGCAGCAAACAGGGGGCTAGCGGGAGGAAAAACACCGGGGAGCTGTTTTTT. It translates to CASSKQGASGRKNTGELFF.

This clone is a singleton in its sample. The chain links TRBV6-6 to TRBJ2-7, with 8 bases lining up with TRBD2. Germline V gene sequence: CDR1 MNHNY, CDR2 SVGAGI (reference sequence). This CDR3 has 15 residues. The V gene end was trimmed by 0 bases and the J gene end by 3 bases; junction bases not matched to a gene: 4. CDR3 DNA: TGTGCCAGCAGTTACTCAACGGGACTAGGCTACGAGCAGTACTTC. It specifies CASSYSTGLGYEQYF.

The chain uses TRBV7-9 and TRBJ2-7; 7 nucleotides line up with TRBD1. CDR1 is SEHNR, CDR2 FQNEAQ, per germline (reference sequence). V was clipped by 4 bases and J by 1 base; unmatched bases: 4. This CDR3 is built from 14 residues. This chain's CDR3 is CASSSGGQSYEQYF. DNA of the CDR3: TGTGCCAGCAGCTCAGGGGGACAGTCCTACGAGCAGTACTTC.

The CDR3 here is CASSPRRGSDEQFF. The CDR3 region has the DNA TGTGCCAGCAGCCCCCGGAGAGGATCGGATGAGCAGTTCTTC. V usage is TRBV6-5 and J usage is TRBJ2-1; D is undetermined. Germline CDR1 reads MNHEY; CDR2 reads SVGAGI. Trimming removed 6 bases at V and 8 bases at J, with 17 bases between. The CDR3 contains 14 residues.

The V gene is TRBV15, the J gene TRBJ2-2; D gene ambiguous. Germline V CDR1 and CDR2: LNHNV, YYDKDF (reference sequence). This CDR3 is 15 amino acids long. The V and J ends lost 3 bases and 2 bases respectively, with 10 bases between them. As DNA, the CDR3 is TGTGCCACCAGCAGCTTTAAGGTTAACACCGGGGAGCTGTTTTTT. Translated: CATSSFKVNTGELFF.

The rearrangement uses TRBV12-3 or TRBV12-4 and TRBJ2-1; D may correspond to TRBD1 or TRBD2 (5 bases each). V was shortened by 5 bases and J by 8 bases, with 13 bases between the two germline ends. This CDR3 is 13 amino acids long. The CDR3 spells CASSHGSGHEQFF. The CDR3 bases are TGTGCCAGCAGTCACGGGTCGGGGCATGAGCAGTTCTTC.

This clone appeared a single time. The genes are TRBV5-1 and TRBJ2-7; 10 bases are shared with TRBD2. Germline CDR1 and CDR2: SGHRS and YFSETQ. V was clipped by 6 bases and J by 2 bases; unmatched bases: 5. The CDR3 totals 14 residues. CDR3 amino acids: CASTLAGETYEQYF. In DNA form, the CDR3 reads TGCGCCAGCACGCTAGCGGGAGAGACCTACGAGCAGTACTTC.

This clone appeared once. J is TRBJ1-4 and V is TRBV5-4; 9 bases agree with TRBD1. This CDR3 is 17 amino acids long. Trimming removed 0 bases from V and 7 bases from J; junction bases left unmatched: 10. CDR1 is SGHNT, CDR2 YYREEE, per germline (reference sequence). Here the CDR3 reads CASSLGGQGTGSEKLFF. The CDR3 nucleotides are TGTGCCAGCAGCTTGGGGGGACAGGGCACCGGGAGTGAAAAACTGTTTTTT.

The rearrangement uses TRBV5-1 and TRBJ2-5; D call uncertain. Trimming stripped 3 bases from V and 4 bases from J, with 13 bases between. Looked up from germline, CDR1 is SGHRS and CDR2 is YFSETQ. This CDR3 is 14 amino acids long. CDR3 in DNA: TGCGCCAGCAGCTCTATACATTCTGGAGAGACCCAGTACTTC. Its translation is CASSSIHSGETQYF.

The table lists this clone with a few counts. The chain recombines TRBV10-2 with TRBJ2-1; no firm D call. CDR1 is WSHSY, CDR2 SAAADI, per germline. The CDR3 runs 13 residues. Between the trimmed V and J ends, which lost 4 bases and 2 bases, there was a span of 6 bases. CDR3 DNA sequence: TGCGCCAGCAGTGTGGTCCCCTACAATGAGCAGTTCTTC. It specifies CASSVVPYNEQFF.

The chain links TRBV14 to TRBJ1-5, with D tentatively TRBD1 (5 bases). Germline CDR1 is SGHDN and CDR2 is FVKESK. Trimming removed 0 bases at V and 9 bases at J, with 9 bases between. The CDR3 is 13 amino acids. The CDR3 protein is CASSQDRGGPQHF. The CDR3 DNA reads as TGTGCCAGCAGCCAAGACCGTGGGGGGCCCCAGCATTTT.

The J gene is TRBJ1-4, the V gene TRBV9; 8 nucleotides align to TRBD1. The CDR3 consists of 14 residues. The V gene end was trimmed by 2 bases and the J gene end by 7 bases; junction bases not matched to a gene: 4. The germline gives CDR1 SGDLS, CDR2 YYNGEE. This CDR3 is CASSVTGVGEKLFF. CDR3 nucleotides: TGTGCCAGCAGCGTGACAGGGGTTGGTGAAAAACTGTTTTTT.

V and J are TRBV12-5 and TRBJ1-1; 8 nucleotides agree with TRBD1. The CDR3 covers 15 residues. Germline V gene data show CDR1 as LGHNT and CDR2 as FRNRAP. The V gene end was trimmed by 0 bases and the J gene end by 1 base; junction bases not matched to a gene: 1. The CDR3 sequence: CASGLVQGGNTEAFF. DNA of the CDR3: TGTGCTAGTGGTTTGGTACAGGGGGGGAACACTGAAGCTTTCTTT. Variable domain in full (rest from reference TRBV12-5 and TRBJ1-1): DARVTQTPRHKVTEMGQEVTMRCQPILGHNTVFWYRQTMMQGLELLAYFRNRAPLDDSGMPKDRFSAEMPDATLATLKIQPSEPRDSAVYFCASGLVQGGNTEAFFGQGTRLTVV.

The CDR3 DNA sequence: TGTGCCAGCAGGCCTCCGTCTAGTAAGGATGAGCAGTTCTTC. This gives the protein CASRPPSSKDEQFF. V gene TRBV6-6 combines with J gene TRBJ2-1; no firm D call. Germline CDR1 reads MNHNY; CDR2 reads SVGAGI (reference sequence). CDR3 size: 14 residues. The V end lost 6 bases, the J end lost 8 bases, and 17 bases lay between the germline ends.

The rearrangement links TRBV28 to TRBJ2-7; 9 nucleotides agree with TRBD1. Germline-derived CDR1 and CDR2 are MDHEN and SYDVKM. V was clipped by 7 bases and J by 3 bases; unmatched bases: 4. This CDR3 has 13 amino acids. The CDR3 coding sequence is TGTGCCAGCATACAGGGGGCGAGCTACGAGCAGTACTTC. Amino acids: CASIQGASYEQYF.

The rearrangement joins TRBV27 to TRBJ2-7, with TRBD1 matching 9 bases. The CDR3 contains 15 residues. From germline, CDR1 is MNHEY and CDR2 SMNVEV (reference sequence). Losses at the gene ends were 5 bases for V and 2 bases for J; bases not matched to a gene: 7. The CDR3 nucleotides are TGTGCCAGCAGTAAAGACAGGGGGGGCCCCTACGAGCAGTACTTC. This translates into CASSKDRGGPYEQYF.

J is TRBJ1-3 and V is TRBV10-2, with D possibly matching TRBD1 (6 bases). The CDR3 spans 13 residues. Germline CDR1 and CDR2: WSHSY and SAAADI. V lost 5 bases and J 2 bases, leaving 7 bases between the germline ends. CDR3 residues: CASSTGPGNTIYF. As DNA, the CDR3 is TGCGCCAGCAGTACAGGGCCTGGAAACACCATATATTTT.

The rearrangement links TRBV27 to TRBJ2-1; D might be TRBD1 or TRBD2, each matching 5 bases. This CDR3 contains 14 residues. V shed 8 bases and J shed 0 bases, with 11 bases lying between them. Germline V lookup: CDR1 MNHEY, CDR2 SMNVEV (reference sequence). The CDR3 DNA is TGTGCCAGCGGGGCGGGCAGCTCCTACAATGAGCAGTTCTTC. Protein product: CASGAGSSYNEQFF.

The chain has TRBV5-1 and TRBJ2-1; a possible D gene is TRBD1 (6 bases). Trimming shortened V by 2 bases and J by 3 bases, and 6 bases separated the two germline ends. The CDR3 length is 13 residues. Germline-derived CDR1 and CDR2 are SGHRS and YFSETQ. CDR3 in DNA: TGCGCCAGCAGCTTACAGGGCTACAATGAGCAGTTCTTC. As protein: CASSLQGYNEQFF.

The chain carries TRBV28 and TRBJ2-2; 7 nucleotides align to TRBD1. The CDR3 length is 15 residues. V was pared by 7 bases and J by 2 bases, with 7 bases of the junction left unmatched. The germline gives CDR1 MDHEN, CDR2 SYDVKM. The CDR3 loop reads CASTGQVLNTGELFF. The DNA for the CDR3 is TGTGCCAGCACCGGACAGGTTCTTAACACCGGGGAGCTGTTTTTT.

This clone was seen once. The chain is built from TRBV11-2 and TRBJ1-1; maybe TRBD1 (6 bases). This CDR3 region has 15 residues. Per the germline V gene, CDR1 is SGHAT and CDR2 is FQNNGV. V lost 3 bases and J lost 3, with 14 bases in between. CDR3 sequence (DNA): TGTGCCAGCAGCTTTATGCCAGGGGAGGACACTGAAGCTTTCTTT. Translating gives CASSFMPGEDTEAFF.

The chain carries TRBV6-5 and TRBJ1-6, with TRBD1 as a possible D gene (5 bases). CDR3 length: 14 amino acids. Trimming stripped 0 bases from V and 8 bases from J, with 8 bases between. Germline V lookup: CDR1 MNHEY, CDR2 SVGAGI. The CDR3 loop is CASSYSGPDSPLHF. Here the CDR3 DNA reads TGTGCCAGCAGTTACTCGGGGCCAGATTCACCCCTCCACTTT.

The chain links TRBV7-2 to TRBJ1-2, with D maybe TRBD1 (6 bases). CDR3 length: 15 amino acids. V was trimmed by 4 bases and J by 5 bases, leaving 17 bases between them. Germline loops: CDR1 SGHTA, CDR2 FQGNSA. The CDR3 DNA sequence: TGTGCCAGCAGCTCAGTAGGGGGTGTTGGGTATGGCTACACCTTC. This codes for CASSSVGGVGYGYTF. The full variable domain, in which reference TRBV7-2 and TRBJ1-2 provide the parts outside the CDR3, is GAGVSQSPSNKVTEKGKDVELRCDPISGHTALYWYRQSLGQGLEFLIYFQGNSAPDKSGLPSDRFSAERTGGSVSTLTIQRTQQEDSAVYLCASSSVGGVGYGYTFGSGTRLTVV.

This rearrangement joins TRBV4-1 to TRBJ2-7, with TRBD2 matching 9 bases. There are 15 residues in the CDR3. The germline gives CDR1 MGHRA, CDR2 YSYEKL. The junction had 5 bases not matched to a gene; V was cut back by 5 bases and J by 0 bases. The CDR3 DNA reads TGCGCCAGCAGCTCGGCGACTAGCGGCTCCTACGAGCAGTACTTC. It is translated as CASSSATSGSYEQYF.

This rearrangement joins TRBV19 to TRBJ1-5; 9 bases map to TRBD1. The CDR3 contains 15 residues. Trimming removed 7 bases from V and 2 bases from J; junction bases left unmatched: 6. Germline CDR1 LNHDA, CDR2 SQIVND (reference sequence). CDR3: CASTDRGLGNQPQHF. CDR3 DNA sequence: TGTGCCAGTACGGACAGGGGTCTTGGCAATCAGCCCCAGCATTTT.

V is TRBV11-1 and J is TRBJ2-5, with 12 bases lining up with TRBD2. With V trimmed by 8 bases and J by 7 bases, 14 bases remained unmatched. The CDR3 consists of 16 residues. Germline CDR1 is SGHAT and CDR2 is FQDESV (reference sequence). CDR3 in amino acids: CASSRTSGALSVTQYF. Written as DNA, the CDR3 is TGTGCCAGCTCCCGGACTAGCGGGGCACTTTCGGTGACCCAGTACTTC.